This T cell receptor beta chain was documented in a study of control samples from healthy donors and cancer patients. This table comes from immunoSEQ multiplex PCR, and its TCRdb copy is limited to in-frame clones, with some not included. The repertoire holds more than 75,000 clones, under 90% seen once, with approximately 6% in the top ten. Sequencing was carried out using blood. This clonotype was sampled from a man aged 50 to 59 in good health.

CDR3 nucleotides: TGTGCCATCAGGGGGGGAGGGGATCAAGGCTACACCTTC. This encodes CAIRGGGDQGYTF. This chain connects TRBV10-3 to TRBJ1-2; tentatively, D is TRBD1 (5 bases). CDR1 and CDR2 from the germline V gene are ENHRY and SYGVKD. This CDR3 comprises 13 residues. Trimming took 6 bases from V and 8 from J, leaving 16 bases between them.